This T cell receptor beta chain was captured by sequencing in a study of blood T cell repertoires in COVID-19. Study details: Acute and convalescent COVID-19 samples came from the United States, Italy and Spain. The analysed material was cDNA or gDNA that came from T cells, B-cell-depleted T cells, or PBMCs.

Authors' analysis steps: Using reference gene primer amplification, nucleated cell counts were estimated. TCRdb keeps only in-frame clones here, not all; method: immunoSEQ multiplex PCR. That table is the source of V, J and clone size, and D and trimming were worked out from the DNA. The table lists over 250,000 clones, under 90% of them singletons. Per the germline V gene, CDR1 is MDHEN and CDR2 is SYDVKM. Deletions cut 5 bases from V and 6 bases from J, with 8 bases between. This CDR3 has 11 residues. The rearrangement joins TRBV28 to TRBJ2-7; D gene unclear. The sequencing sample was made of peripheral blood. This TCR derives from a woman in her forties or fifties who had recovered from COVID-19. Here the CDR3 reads CASSPRSEQYF. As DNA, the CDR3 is TGTGCCAGCAGTCCTCGTTCCGAGCAGTACTTC.